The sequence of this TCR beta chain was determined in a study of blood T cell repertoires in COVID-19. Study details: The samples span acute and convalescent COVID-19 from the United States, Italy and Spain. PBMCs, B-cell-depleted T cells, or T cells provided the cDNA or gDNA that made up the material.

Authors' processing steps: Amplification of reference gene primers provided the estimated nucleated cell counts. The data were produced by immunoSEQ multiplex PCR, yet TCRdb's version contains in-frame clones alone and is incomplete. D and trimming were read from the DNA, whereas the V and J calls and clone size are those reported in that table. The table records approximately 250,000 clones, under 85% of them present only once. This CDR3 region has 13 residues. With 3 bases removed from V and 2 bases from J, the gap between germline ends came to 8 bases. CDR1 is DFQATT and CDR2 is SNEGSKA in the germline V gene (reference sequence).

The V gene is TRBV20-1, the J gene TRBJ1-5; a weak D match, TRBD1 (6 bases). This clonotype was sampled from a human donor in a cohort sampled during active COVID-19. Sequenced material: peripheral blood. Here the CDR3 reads CSASKGGNQPQHF. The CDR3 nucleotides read TGCAGTGCTAGTAAGGGGGGCAATCAGCCCCAGCATTTT.